This T cell receptor (beta chain) appears in the sequencing data of a study of CD8+ T cells in alopecia areata. General study findings and limits: Scalp repertoires also include resident alphabeta T cells from normal skin. Scalp and blood samples kept many expanded lesional clones throughout tofacitinib. Under tofacitinib, fewer expanded CD8+ clones appeared among the top 100 scalp clones.

RNA was isolated and reverse transcribed to cDNA, the sequencing template. TCRdb's table, derived via immunoSEQ multiplex PCR, lists solely in-frame clones and lacks some. The sample shows some 220,000 clones, about 50% of them seen only once. Indicated treatment: oral pan-JAK inhibitor, 5-10 mg twice daily. From germline, CDR1 is SNHLY and CDR2 FYNNEI. The V and J ends lost 6 bases and 2 bases respectively, with 11 bases between them. This CDR3 is built from 14 residues. Comments on this clone: Its antigen is still unknown.

V usage is TRBV2 and J usage is TRBJ1-5; D might be TRBD1 (5 bases). The origin of this receptor is a human donor with alopecia areata. Sequencing used CD4+ T cells sorted from blood, obtained at week 4, from a patient treated with tofacitinib. CDR3 nucleotides: TGTGCCAGCAGCCCCCTAGGGGGCAATCAGCCCCAGCATTTT. This sequence encodes CASSPLGGNQPQHF.